The next 25 T cell receptor beta chains were all read from a single sample in a study of cytomegalovirus exposure and HLA in healthy donors. Use of 60 Vbeta and 13 Jbeta primers characterized the PCR. Repertoires were generated with immunoSEQ multiplex PCR, while TCRdb's copy carries only in-frame clones and drops some. The table shows 100,000 or so clones, with over 65% occurring only once. The sequenced sample was PBMCs. The receptor source for this set is a human donor in good health.

The genes are TRBV2 and TRBJ2-3; 7 bases are shared with TRBD2. The CDR3 consists of 19 residues. CDR1 is SNHLY and CDR2 is FYNNEI in the germline V gene. Trimming at V came to 6 bases and at J to 2 bases, leaving 20 bases not matched to a gene. CDR3 DNA: TGTGCCAGCAGGAGGAGGAGTGAGGGACTAATAGCATCCACAGATACGCAGTATTTT. The encoded protein is CASRRRSEGLIASTDTQYF.

The CDR3 nucleotides are TGTGCCAGCAGCTTAGGGGGGGACAGGGCCTTCGTCGAGCAGTACTTC. The encoded protein is CASSLGGDRAFVEQYF. This rearrangement joins TRBV7-3 to TRBJ2-7, with 9 bases lining up with TRBD1. In germline, CDR1 is SGHTA, CDR2 FQGTGA. The trim removed 2 bases at V and 6 bases at J, leaving 11 bases unmatched. This CDR3 has 16 amino acids.

A few counts support this clone. The chain is built from TRBV7-6 and TRBJ2-1; 11 bases are a match to TRBD2. Germline V gene data show CDR1 as SGHVS and CDR2 as FNYEAQ. The CDR3 spans 14 residues. Trimming removed 6 bases from V and 9 bases from J; junction bases left unmatched: 7. The CDR3 reads CASSLIGTSGEQFF. The CDR3 nucleotides read TGTGCCAGCAGTCTCATCGGGACTAGCGGTGAGCAGTTCTTC.

The genes are TRBV30 and TRBJ1-5, with 8 bases aligning to TRBD1. This CDR3 contains 13 residues. V shed 5 bases and J 5 bases; nucleotides not matched to a gene: 5. Germline V CDR1 and CDR2: GTSNPN, SVGIG (reference sequence). Here the CDR3 DNA reads TGTGCCTGGGGGACAGGCTACGATCAGCCCCAGCATTTT. Amino acids: CAWGTGYDQPQHF.

This clone has just a few counts. The chain combines TRBV5-4 with TRBJ2-5; perhaps TRBD2 as D (5 bases). CDR3 size: 13 residues. Trimming stripped 5 bases from V and 9 bases from J, with 17 bases between. Germline V gives CDR1 SGHNT, CDR2 YYREEE (reference sequence). The CDR3 spells CASSVGFSGAQYF. CDR3 nucleotide sequence: TGTGCCAGCAGTGTAGGGTTCTCCGGGGCCCAGTACTTC.

The rearrangement uses TRBV5-1 and TRBJ2-2; D not certain. From germline, CDR1 is SGHRS and CDR2 YFSETQ. The CDR3 is 13 residues long. The V and J ends lost 4 bases and 7 bases respectively, with 11 bases between them. The DNA of the CDR3 is TGCGCCAGCAGCCTGGCCCGCGGCGGGGAGCTGTTTTTT. Encoded protein: CASSLARGGELFF.

This clone has only a few counts. The chain carries TRBV7-6 and TRBJ2-5; D gene uncertain. The length of the CDR3 is 12 residues. Trimming pared 3 bases from V and 5 bases from J, leaving 7 bases between. Germline-derived CDR1 and CDR2 are SGHVS and FNYEAQ. The CDR3 sequence is CASSFLAETQYF. The CDR3 region has the DNA TGTGCCAGCAGCTTCTTGGCCGAGACCCAGTACTTC.

This clone appeared once. The V gene is TRBV9, the J gene TRBJ1-5, with no clear D. The CDR3 runs 16 residues. With 0 bases removed from V and 0 bases from J, the gap between germline ends came to 10 bases. Per germline, CDR1 SGDLS and CDR2 YYNGEE. This CDR3 reads CASSVGGEFSNQPQHF. The CDR3 coding sequence is TGTGCCAGCAGCGTAGGTGGAGAATTTAGCAATCAGCCCCAGCATTTT. Together with reference TRBV9 and TRBJ1-5, the CDR3 gives the full variable domain: DSGVTQTPKHLITATGQRVTLRCSPRSGDLSVYWYQQSLDQGLQFLIQYYNGEERAKGNILERFSAQQFPDLHSELNLSSLELGDSALYFCASSVGGEFSNQPQHFGDGTRLSIL.

The rearrangement uses TRBV29-1 and TRBJ1-1; D possibly corresponds to TRBD1 (6 bases). The CDR3 spans 13 residues. The V gene lost 4 bases and the J gene lost 4 bases, with 13 bases spanning the gap. In germline, CDR1 is SQVTM, CDR2 ANQGSEA. CDR3 nucleotide sequence: TGCAGCGTTGGGACAACAGGGTTCACTGAAGCTTTCTTT. It codes for CSVGTTGFTEAFF.

The chain is built from TRBV27 and TRBJ1-4; D ambiguous. The germline V gene has CDR1 MNHEY and CDR2 SMNVEV (reference sequence). The CDR3 spans 16 residues. Trimming left V 2 bases short and J 0 bases short, with 10 bases between. The chain's CDR3 is CASSLTLASTNEKLFF. CDR3 bases: TGTGCCAGCAGTTTAACCTTGGCTTCAACTAATGAAAAACTGTTTTTT.

Written as DNA, the CDR3 is TGCGCCAGCAGGGCCGGGACTAGCGGGACCTACGAGCAGTACTTC. It translates to CASRAGTSGTYEQYF. This chain connects TRBV10-2 to TRBJ2-5; 13 bases are a match to TRBD2. With the DNA end fitting TRBJ2-7 better, the J assignment may be wrong. CDR3 length equals 15 residues. CDR1 WSHSY and CDR2 SAAADI come from the germline V gene.

This sequence joins TRBV6-4 and TRBJ2-2; 11 bases are shared with TRBD1. In germline, CDR1 is MRHNA, CDR2 SNTAGT. V was pared by 8 bases and J by 4 bases, with 6 bases of the junction left unmatched. The CDR3 runs 15 residues. The DNA of the CDR3 is TGTGCCAGCGGGGACAGGGGGACCCCCACCGGGGAGCTGTTTTTT. Translated: CASGDRGTPTGELFF.

CDR3 protein: CVRSQGVRDSSSYEQYF. The CDR3 coding sequence is TGTGTCAGAAGTCAAGGGGTCCGGGACTCGAGCTCCTACGAGCAGTACTTC. V and J are TRBV7-5 and TRBJ2-7; no check of the table's D call, TRBD2, against the DNA was made. TRBV7-5 is deemed a pseudogene. This CDR3 has 17 residues.

The DNA of the CDR3 is TGTGCCATCAAAGACGCAGGGGTGGTCGGGGAGCTGTTTTTT. Translated, it gives CAIKDAGVVGELFF. J is TRBJ2-2 and V is TRBV10-3; the D gene is possibly TRBD1 (6 bases). V lost 7 bases, J lost 7 bases, and 16 bases lay in between. The CDR3 is made up of 14 amino acids. Germline V CDR1 and CDR2: ENHRY, SYGVKD.

This rearrangement joins TRBV7-3 to TRBJ2-1; D perhaps matches TRBD2 (6 bases). Germline V gives CDR1 SGHTA, CDR2 FQGTGA. Trimming took off 6 bases at V and 8 bases at J, with 11 bases between the two ends. The CDR3 loop spans 12 amino acids. The CDR3 coding sequence is TGTGCCAGCAGTACAACGGGGGATGAGCAGTTCTTC. This translates into CASSTTGDEQFF.

The chain has TRBV4-1 and TRBJ2-5, with D unresolved. The end of the DNA aligns better with TRBJ2-7, so the J call may be wrong. The length of the CDR3 is 13 residues. Germline V gene lookup returns CDR1 MGHRA and CDR2 YSYEKL. In DNA form, the CDR3 reads TGCGCCAGCAGCCAAGGGACCGACTACGAGCAGTACTTC. Amino acid sequence: CASSQGTDYEQYF.

This chain joins TRBV19 and TRBJ2-1; 13 bases match TRBD2. Trimming removed 7 bases from V and 7 bases from J; junction bases left unmatched: 16. Germline V gives CDR1 LNHDA, CDR2 SQIVND (reference sequence). This CDR3 comprises 18 residues. The CDR3 DNA reads as TGTGCCAGTAAACCCCTCATCAGGACTAGCGGGAGCGGGAATGAGCAGTTCTTC. It translates to CASKPLIRTSGSGNEQFF.

A few counts support this clone. V is TRBV4-1 and J is TRBJ1-5; the D is unclear. CDR1 is MGHRA and CDR2 is YSYEKL in the germline V gene. This CDR3 comprises 15 residues. The germline V and J ends were trimmed by 0 bases and 4 bases, with 10 bases remaining between them. DNA of the CDR3: TGCGCCAGCAGCCAAGAAGAGAGAGGGAATCAGCCCCAGCATTTT. Protein: CASSQEERGNQPQHF.

This clone was recorded only once. The chain carries TRBV9 and TRBJ2-6, with D possibly being TRBD2 (5 bases). V shed 0 bases and J shed 0 bases, with 10 bases lying between them. The germline V gene encodes CDR1 SGDLS and CDR2 YYNGEE. The CDR3 has 17 residues. CDR3 sequence (DNA): TGTGCCAGCAGCGTAGTCGGGCGGGCCTCTGGGGCCAACGTCCTGACTTTC. Amino acid sequence: CASSVVGRASGANVLTF.

This chain connects TRBV28 to TRBJ2-3; no clear D gene. V dropped 6 bases and J dropped 0 bases, with 16 bases sitting between them. Germline CDR1 reads MDHEN; CDR2 reads SYDVKM. CDR3 length equals 16 residues. The CDR3 DNA reads as TGTGCCAGCAGCCCCTCGGGTGGCGGTAGCACAGATACGCAGTATTTT. It yields the protein CASSPSGGGSTDTQYF. Using reference TRBV28 and TRBJ2-3 for the parts outside the CDR3, the full variable domain is DVKVTQSSRYLVKRTGEKVFLECVQDMDHENMFWYRQDPGLGLRLIYFSYDVKMKEKGDIPEGYSVSREKKERFSLILESASTNQTSMYLCASSPSGGGSTDTQYFGPGTRLTVL.

J is TRBJ1-1 and V is TRBV19; D uncertain. Trimming stripped 6 bases from V and 0 bases from J, with 8 bases between. Germline V gene lookup returns CDR1 LNHDA and CDR2 SQIVND (reference sequence). This CDR3 comprises 13 residues. DNA for the CDR3: TGTGCCAGTAGCTCGACACTGAACACTGAAGCTTTCTTT. Translating gives CASSSTLNTEAFF.

The chain is built from TRBV5-3 and TRBJ2-5; D remains ambiguous. TRBV5-3 is an open reading frame, and its role is uncertain. Trimming left V 4 bases short and J 3 bases short, with 10 bases between. This CDR3 spans 13 amino acids. In DNA, the CDR3 is TGTGCCAGAAGCCCACTCTTAGAAGAGACCCAGTACTTC. Protein product: CARSPLLEETQYF.

The gene calls are TRBV27 and TRBJ1-2; 7 bases match TRBD1. After removal of 4 bases from V and 4 bases from J, the junction contained 6 bases not matched to a gene. Germline V CDR1 and CDR2: MNHEY, SMNVEV (reference sequence). The CDR3 has 14 amino acids. Here the CDR3 DNA reads TGTGCCAGCAGTTCCCAGGGACAGCTCTATGGCTACACCTTC. Translating it yields CASSSQGQLYGYTF.

This sequence joins TRBV30 and TRBJ1-1, with D unclear. The CDR3 length is 13 residues. Germline V gene data show CDR1 as GTSNPN and CDR2 as SVGIG (reference sequence). With 3 bases removed from V and 3 bases from J, the gap between germline ends came to 11 bases. The CDR3 DNA follows: TGTGCCTGGAGCCCAGGTGGGTACACTGAAGCTTTCTTT. Its translation is CAWSPGGYTEAFF.

Written as DNA, the CDR3 is TGTGCCAGAAGCCCTCCGGGGTGGAACACCGGGGAGCTGTTTTTT. Translated: CARSPPGWNTGELFF. The rearrangement joins TRBV5-3 to TRBJ2-2; weak D call: TRBD2 (5 bases). Being an ORF, TRBV5-3 has a function that is uncertain. Trimming shortened V by 4 bases and J by 1 base, and 11 bases separated the two germline ends. This CDR3 is built from 15 residues.